A selection of T cell receptor beta chains follows, all from one sample in a study of blood T cell repertoires in COVID-19. This table comes from immunoSEQ multiplex PCR, and its TCRdb copy is limited to in-frame clones, with some not included. In the table there are about 130,000 clones, roughly four fifths of which are singletons. Sequenced input: peripheral blood. The receptors stem from a woman in her 50s with acute or convalescent COVID-19. Each CDR3 is given with its conserved first and last residue. D genes are given only for firm matches. Expanded clones are given a class, and other clones once, few, many or no size at all.

V	D	size	J	CDR3	DNA
TRBV5-6	TRBD2	NA	TRBJ2-3	CASSPPLAGGLGSTDTQYF	TGTGCCAGCAGCCCGCCCCTAGCGGGGGGGCTCGGGAGCACAGATACGCAGTATTTT
TRBV10-1	NA	NA	TRBJ2-3	CASSESAGNTDTQYF	TGCGCCAGCAGTGAGTCGGCAGGGAATACAGATACGCAGTATTTT
TRBV5-1	TRBD2	NA	TRBJ2-3	CASSLIAGGTDTQYF	TGCGCCAGCAGCTTAATAGCGGGGGGCACAGATACGCAGTATTTT
TRBV27	TRBD1	few	TRBJ2-7	CASSLDGTVLYEQYF	TGTGCCAGCAGTCTTGACGGGACAGTTCTCTACGAGCAGTACTTC
TRBV27	TRBD1	NA	TRBJ1-5	CASSLTGVDQPQHF	TGTGCCAGCAGTTTGACAGGGGTAGATCAGCCCCAGCATTTT
TRBV7-9	NA	few	TRBJ2-2	CASSAGSSGGELFF	TGTGCCAGCAGTGCCGGGTCTTCCGGCGGGGAGCTGTTTTTT
TRBV28	NA	NA	TRBJ2-7	CASSPGPKSGSYEQYF	TGTGCCAGCAGTCCTGGCCCGAAATCGGGTTCCTACGAGCAGTACTTC
TRBV18	TRBD1	NA	TRBJ1-1	CASSPKPGQTGTEAFF	TGTGCCAGCTCACCGAAACCGGGACAGACGGGCACTGAAGCTTTCTTT
TRBV6-5	TRBD2	few	TRBJ2-7	CASSRERGVTYEQYF	TGTGCCAGCAGCCGCGAGCGGGGGGTCACCTACGAGCAGTACTTC
TRBV25-1	NA	NA	TRBJ1-6	CASSDKGYNSPLHF	TGTGCCAGCAGTGATAAGGGGTATAATTCACCCCTCCACTTT
TRBV29-1	TRBD2	NA	TRBJ2-1	CSVVAGGTTSPQFF	TGCAGCGTTGTAGCGGGGGGTACTACATCCCCCCAGTTCTTC
TRBV3-1/TRBV3-2	NA	NA	TRBJ2-5	CASSADIFPGETQYF	TGTGCCAGCAGCGCGGACATCTTCCCTGGGGAGACCCAGTACTTC
TRBV9	NA	NA	TRBJ2-1	CASSVGTKYNEQFF	TGTGCCAGCAGCGTAGGGACTAAATACAATGAGCAGTTCTTC
TRBV29-1	TRBD2	NA	TRBJ2-3	CSVEGLTSGGTDTQYF	TGCAGCGTTGAAGGTTTGACTAGCGGGGGCACAGATACGCAGTATTTT
TRBV2	TRBD1	NA	TRBJ1-1	CASSAPQGGNTEAFF	TGTGCCAGCAGTGCTCCGCAGGGGGGGAACACTGAAGCTTTCTTT
TRBV21-1	NA	NA	TRBJ1-1	CAPKGKGALTEAFF	TGTGCCCCTAAGGGTAAGGGGGCGCTGACTGAAGCTTTCTTT
TRBV29-1	TRBD1	NA	TRBJ2-1	CSVFTGGRVNEQFF	TGCAGCGTCTTTACAGGGGGCCGTGTCAATGAGCAGTTCTTC
TRBV6-6	TRBD1	NA	TRBJ1-1	CASSRTGSAEAFF	TGTGCCAGCAGTAGGACAGGGAGCGCTGAAGCTTTCTTT
TRBV7-9	NA	few	TRBJ1-3	CASSLAVSGNTIYF	TGTGCCAGCAGCTTAGCCGTTTCTGGAAACACCATATATTTT
TRBV15	TRBD1	NA	TRBJ2-7	CATSSGQGRGQYF	TGTGCCACCAGCAGCGGACAGGGGAGAGGGCAGTACTTC
TRBV10-3	TRBD1	NA	TRBJ2-3	CAIADRVETDTQYF	TGTGCCATTGCGGACAGGGTAGAAACAGATACGCAGTATTTT
TRBV18	TRBD1	NA	TRBJ1-6	CASSQGDRGIRSPLHF	TGTGCCAGCTCACAGGGGGACAGGGGAATTAGATCACCCCTCCACTTT
TRBV19	NA	NA	TRBJ1-2	CASSVAGGAGTF	NA
TRBV7-8	NA	NA	TRBJ1-4	CASSLDGVGEKLFF	TGTGCCAGCAGCTTAGACGGGGTCGGTGAAAAACTGTTTTTT
TRBV6-5	NA	NA	TRBJ2-2	CVVRDSNTGELFF	TGTGTTGTACGGGACTCCAACACCGGGGAGCTGTTTTTT
TRBV11-2	TRBD2	NA	TRBJ2-1	CASSLGLAGQEQFF	TGTGCCAGCAGCTTAGGGCTAGCGGGGCAGGAGCAGTTCTTC
TRBV11-2	NA	NA	TRBJ2-3	CASSLRLADTQYF	TGTGCCAGCAGCCTGAGACTAGCAGATACGCAGTATTTT
TRBV10-3	NA	NA	TRBJ1-1	CAISSRTDSGNTEAFF	TGTGCCATCAGTTCCCGGACTGATTCGGGTAACACTGAAGCTTTCTTT
TRBV28	TRBD1	few	TRBJ1-4	CASSPGTVINEKLFF	TGTGCCAGCAGTCCCGGGACAGTAATTAATGAAAAACTGTTTTTT
TRBV6-5	NA	NA	TRBJ1-4	CASRIRGEKLFF	TGTGCCAGCAGGATCCGAGGCGAAAAACTGTTTTTT
TRBV25-1	TRBD1	NA	TRBJ1-2	CASSEFQGVHGYTF	TGTGCCAGCAGTGAATTTCAGGGGGTCCATGGCTACACCTTC
TRBV5-1	TRBD1	NA	TRBJ2-7	CASSSEYRGLDEQYF	TGCGCCAGCAGCTCGGAATACAGGGGGTTGGACGAGCAGTACTTC
TRBV5-1	TRBD2	NA	TRBJ2-3	CASSLRLAGGADTQYF	TGCGCCAGCAGCTTGCGACTAGCGGGGGGAGCAGATACGCAGTATTTT
TRBV30	NA	NA	TRBJ2-3	CAWSVQGFSTDTQYF	TGTGCCTGGAGTGTACAGGGTTTTAGCACAGATACGCAGTATTTT
TRBV7-2	NA	NA	TRBJ1-6	CASSLYPSGGASYNSPLHF	TGTGCCAGCAGCTTATACCCCTCGGGGGGCGCATCCTATAATTCACCCCTCCACTTT
TRBV2	TRBD2	NA	TRBJ2-4	CASKGGEPAKNIQYF	TGTGCCAGCAAGGGAGGGGAGCCAGCCAAAAACATTCAGTACTTC
TRBV5-1	NA	NA	TRBJ1-1	CASSWTDSNPNTEAFF	TGCGCCAGCAGCTGGACAGACTCAAACCCCAACACTGAAGCTTTCTTT
TRBV6-5	NA	NA	TRBJ1-1	CASRSGNTEAFF	TGTGCCAGCAGGTCGGGGAACACTGAAGCTTTCTTT
TRBV24-1	TRBD1	NA	TRBJ1-2	CATSDPIRDRTGYTF	TGTGCCACCAGTGATCCAATACGGGACAGGACAGGCTACACCTTC
TRBV7-2	TRBD1	NA	TRBJ2-7	CASSLRVGTGAHEQYF	TGTGCCAGCAGCTTACGGGTCGGGACAGGGGCACACGAGCAGTACTTC
TRBV7-2	TRBD2	NA	TRBJ2-2	CASSFTGTSGLNTGELFF	TGTGCCAGCAGCTTCACCGGGACTAGCGGCCTTAACACCGGGGAGCTGTTTTTT
TRBV4-1	NA	once	TRBJ1-5	CASSQDRSYDQPQHF	TGCGCCAGCAGCCAAGATCGTAGCTATGATCAGCCCCAGCATTTT
TRBV13	TRBD1	NA	TRBJ1-2	CASSRRDSKIYGYTF	TGTGCCAGCAGCAGACGGGACAGTAAGATTTATGGCTACACCTTC
TRBV5-5	NA	NA	TRBJ2-6	CASSIRVSGANVLTF	TGTGCCAGCAGCATCAGGGTCTCTGGGGCCAACGTCCTGACTTTC
TRBV15	NA	NA	TRBJ2-7	CATNMGGLGGREQYF	TGTGCCACCAACATGGGAGGACTGGGGGGGCGGGAGCAGTACTTC
TRBV7-3	TRBD2	NA	TRBJ2-3	CASSLKGLWDYARGTDTQYF	TGTGCCAGCAGCTTAAAAGGGCTTTGGGACTACGCCCGGGGCACAGATACGCAGTATTTT
TRBV14	NA	NA	TRBJ1-1	CASSPPGLLNTEAFF	TGTGCCAGCAGCCCTCCGGGACTCCTGAACACTGAAGCTTTCTTT
TRBV5-5	NA	NA	TRBJ1-5	CASSFGQGNQPQHF	TGTGCCAGCAGCTTTGGCCAGGGCAATCAGCCCCAGCATTTT
TRBV18	NA	NA	TRBJ2-6	CASSPDTTGANVLTF	TGTGCCAGCTCACCCGACACCACTGGGGCCAACGTCCTGACTTTC
TRBV12-5	NA	NA	TRBJ1-1	CASGFLPQENTEAFF	TGTGCTAGTGGTTTTCTCCCTCAGGAGAACACTGAAGCTTTCTTT
TRBV7-2	NA	NA	TRBJ1-3	CASSSQQGKGNTIYF	TGTGCCAGCAGCTCCCAGCAGGGGAAAGGAAACACCATATATTTT
TRBV10-1	TRBD2	NA	TRBJ2-2	CASSPGLARGRYTGELFF	TGCGCCAGCAGTCCGGGACTAGCGAGGGGCAGGTACACCGGGGAGCTGTTTTTT
TRBV3-1/TRBV3-2	NA	NA	TRBJ1-2	CASSQGQQGFGGYTF	TGTGCCAGCAGCCAAGGGCAGCAGGGATTCGGTGGCTACACCTTC